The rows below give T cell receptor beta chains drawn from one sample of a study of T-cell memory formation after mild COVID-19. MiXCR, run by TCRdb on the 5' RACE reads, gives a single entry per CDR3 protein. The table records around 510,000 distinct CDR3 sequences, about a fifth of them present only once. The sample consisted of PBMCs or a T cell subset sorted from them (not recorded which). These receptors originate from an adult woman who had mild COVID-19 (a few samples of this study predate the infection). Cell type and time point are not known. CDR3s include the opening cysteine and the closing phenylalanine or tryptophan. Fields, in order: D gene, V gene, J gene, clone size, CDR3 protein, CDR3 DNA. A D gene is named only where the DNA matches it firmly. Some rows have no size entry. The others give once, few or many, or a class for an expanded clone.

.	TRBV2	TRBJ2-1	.	CASTNRAGNEQFF	TGTGCCAGCACTAACCGGGCCGGCAATGAGCAGTTCTTC
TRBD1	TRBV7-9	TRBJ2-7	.	CASSQSAGGYEQYF	TGTGCCAGCAGCCAATCGGCAGGGGGCTACGAGCAGTACTTC
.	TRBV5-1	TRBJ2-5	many	CASSLTEQETQYF	TGCGCCAGCAGCTTGACGGAGCAAGAGACCCAGTACTTC
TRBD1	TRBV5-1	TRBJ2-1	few	CASSLGTGTGWSDNEQFF	TGCGCCAGCAGCTTGGGGACCGGGACAGGGTGGTCAGACAATGAGCAGTTCTTC
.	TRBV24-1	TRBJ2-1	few	CATSETVRNEQFF	TGTGCCACCAGTGAGACAGTCCGGAATGAGCAGTTCTTC
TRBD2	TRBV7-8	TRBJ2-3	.	CASSLRREVGTDTQYF	TGTGCCAGCAGCTTACGGCGGGAGGTGGGCACAGATACGCAGTATTTT
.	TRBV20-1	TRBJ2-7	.	CSADGRYEQYF	TGCAGTGCTGACGGACGGTACGAGCAGTACTTC
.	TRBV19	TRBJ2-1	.	CASIGRDRELEFF	TGTGCCAGTATCGGTAGGGATAGGGAGCTGGAGTTCTTC
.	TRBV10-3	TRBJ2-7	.	CAISESGGRTQYF	TGTGCCATCAGTGAGTCGGGGGGGCGGACGCAGTACTTC
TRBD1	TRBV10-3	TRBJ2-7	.	CAIGDRTSYEQYF	TGTGCCATCGGGGACAGGACATCCTACGAGCAGTACTTC